Listed below are T cell receptor beta chains from one sample, sequenced in a study of shared clonotypes between healthy human individuals. Here immunoSEQ multiplex PCR was the method, and the copy in TCRdb shows in-frame clones only, minus some. The sample holds around 1.9 million clones, about 92% seen once. Sequenced material: naive CD8+ T cells from PBMCs. The receptors stem from a man between 18 and 35 years old in good health. Some clones in this sample may be carry-over from other donors' samples. Each CDR3 is given with its conserved first and last residue. A D gene is named only where the DNA matches it firmly. Not all rows give a size; the values are once, few, many and, for expanded clones, a class.

>TRBJ2-7|.|TRBV30|.|13
CAWSVWSSYEQYF
TGTGCCTGGAGTGTATGGAGCTCCTACGAGCAGTACTTC
>TRBJ2-1|.|TRBV29-1|TRBD2|16
CSVEGSAGRNYNEQFF
TGCAGCGTTGAGGGATCAGCGGGAAGGAATTACAATGAGCAGTTCTTC
>TRBJ2-2|.|TRBV7-2|TRBD2|16
CASSLILGAGGGELFF
TGTGCCAGCAGCTTAATATTGGGAGCGGGGGGCGGGGAGCTGTTTTTT
>TRBJ2-1|.|TRBV11-1|.|15
CASSPRDQNYNEQFF
TGTGCCAGCAGCCCCCGGGACCAAAACTACAATGAGCAGTTCTTC
>TRBJ2-2|.|TRBV4-3|TRBD2|19
CASSHNSGTSGAPTGELFF
TGCGCCAGCAGCCACAACTCCGGGACTAGCGGGGCTCCCACCGGGGAGCTGTTTTTT
>TRBJ2-7|.|TRBV27|.|15
CASSLGAGGIGEQYF
TGTGCCAGCAGTTTAGGGGCAGGGGGGATCGGCGAGCAGTACTTC
>TRBJ2-7|.|TRBV6-5|TRBD1|14
CASSFSGQGHEQYF
TGTGCCAGCAGTTTTTCGGGACAGGGCCACGAGCAGTACTTC
>TRBJ2-1|.|TRBV10-3|.|15
CAISVSRISYNEQFF
TGTGCCATCAGTGTGTCCCGTATCTCCTACAATGAGCAGTTCTTC
>TRBJ2-7|.|TRBV5-5|TRBD1|15
CASSLLPGTEYEQYF
TGTGCCAGCAGCTTGCTGCCCGGGACAGAATACGAGCAGTACTTC
>TRBJ2-7|once|TRBV27|.|15
CASSSLISSWGEQYF
TGTGCCAGCAGTTCTTTGATCTCTAGCTGGGGCGAGCAGTACTTC
>TRBJ2-1|.|TRBV6-5|TRBD2|16
CASSYVTSGRKDEQFF
TGTGCCAGCAGTTACGTAACTAGCGGGAGGAAAGATGAGCAGTTCTTC
>TRBJ2-1|once|TRBV10-3|TRBD2|17
CAISESTSGISYNEQFF
TGTGCCATCAGTGAGTCGACTAGCGGGATCTCCTACAATGAGCAGTTCTTC
>TRBJ2-6|once|TRBV28|.|14
CASSLMSGANVLTF
TGTGCCAGCAGTTTGATGTCTGGGGCCAACGTCCTGACTTTC
>TRBJ1-1|.|TRBV29-1|TRBD1|16
CSVEVLNRGLNTEAFF
TGCAGCGTTGAAGTCCTTAACAGGGGGCTGAACACTGAAGCTTTCTTT
>TRBJ1-2|.|TRBV28|.|12
CASSRGNYGYTF
TGTGCCAGCAGTAGGGGTAACTATGGCTACACCTTC
>TRBJ1-5|.|TRBV19|TRBD1|15
CASSDGQGGNQPQHF
TGTGCCAGTAGTGACGGACAGGGCGGCAATCAGCCCCAGCATTTT
>TRBJ1-3|.|TRBV28|.|16
CASSSPGGYSGNTIYF
TGTGCCAGCAGTTCCCCGGGGGGGTACTCTGGAAACACCATATATTTT
>TRBJ2-3|.|TRBV7-9|TRBD2|17
CASSLSSSGRFEDTQYF
TGTGCCAGCAGCTTAAGTTCCAGCGGGAGATTCGAAGATACGCAGTATTTT
>TRBJ2-5|.|TRBV28|TRBD1|15
CASSWSDREQETQYF
TGTGCCAGCAGCTGGTCCGACAGGGAACAAGAGACCCAGTACTTC
>TRBJ2-1|.|TRBV7-9|.|15
CASSLASLARNEQFF
TGTGCCAGCAGCTTAGCTAGTCTAGCCCGCAATGAGCAGTTCTTC
>TRBJ2-1|.|TRBV19|.|14
CASSTRGPPNEQFF
TGTGCCAGTAGTACGAGGGGACCGCCCAATGAGCAGTTCTTC